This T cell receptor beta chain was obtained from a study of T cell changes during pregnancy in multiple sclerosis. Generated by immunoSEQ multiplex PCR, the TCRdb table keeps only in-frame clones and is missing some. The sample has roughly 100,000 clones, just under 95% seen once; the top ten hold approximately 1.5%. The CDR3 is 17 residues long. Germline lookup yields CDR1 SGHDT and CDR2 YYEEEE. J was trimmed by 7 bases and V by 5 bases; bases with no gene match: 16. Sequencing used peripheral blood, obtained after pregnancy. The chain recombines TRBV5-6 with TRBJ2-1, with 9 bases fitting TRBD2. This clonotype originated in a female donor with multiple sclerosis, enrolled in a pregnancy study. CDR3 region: CASSPLGLAGRRNEQFF. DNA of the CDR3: TGTGCCAGCAGTCCCCTGGGGCTAGCGGGAAGGCGTAATGAGCAGTTCTTC. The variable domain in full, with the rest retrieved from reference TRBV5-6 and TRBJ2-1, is DAGVTQSPTHLIKTRGQQVTLRCSPKSGHDTVSWYQQALGQGPQFIFQYYEEEERQRGNFPDRFSGHQFPNYSSELNVNALLLGDSALYLCASSPLGLAGRRNEQFFGPGTRLTVL.